Described below is a single T cell receptor (beta chain) sequence and its context. The antigen is undetermined. This record belongs to a study of cytomegalovirus exposure and HLA in healthy donors. Study outcomes and limitations: CMV antigen specificity of three CMV-associated chains was confirmed in vitro. It was reported that the classifier diagnosed cytomegalovirus status with high specificity and sensitivity in both the original and validation cohorts.

With 60 Vbeta and 13 Jbeta primers, the PCR was carried out. Measured with immunoSEQ multiplex PCR; TCRdb has only the in-frame clones, and not every one. Here the sample spans fewer than 100,000 clones, approximately 76% being singletons. This CDR3 spans 15 amino acids. Trimming removed 3 bases from V and 0 bases from J; junction bases left unmatched: 2. CDR1 is SNHLY and CDR2 is FYNNEI in the germline V gene. The sequence was obtained from a man between 40 and 49 years old in good health and CMV-seronegative. The sequenced material came from PBMCs. The V call is TRBV2, the J call TRBJ2-3, with 8 bases lining up with TRBD1. CDR3 sequence (DNA): TGTGCCAGCAGTGATGACAGGGGAAGCACAGATACGCAGTATTTT. This codes for CASSDDRGSTDTQYF.